Below, one TCR beta chain is given with its context. Antigen specificity is unknown. The entry originates in a study of graft-versus-host responses after intestinal transplantation. Findings of the study overall: Recipient marrow harbored GvH clones, some of which surfaced first in ileum or blood. Graft-donor T cell macrochimerism coincided with high graft-versus-host to host-versus-graft clonal ratios in allografts.

J lost 2 bases, V lost 6 bases, and 14 bases had no gene match. The germline CDR1 and CDR2 sequences are SGHAT and FQDESV (reference sequence). The length of the CDR3 is 17 residues. Repertoires were generated with immunoSEQ multiplex PCR, while TCRdb's copy carries only in-frame clones and drops some. The table has roughly 90,000 clones, about 87% seen once. The clonotype was recovered from a human donor who was the organ donor for an intestinal transplant. The sequencing here drew on unstimulated CD4+ T cells sorted from spleen or lymph node cells, taken before transplant. The rearrangement joins TRBV11-1 to TRBJ2-3; 7 bases agree with TRBD1. The CDR3 reads CASSSNLGQAYTDTQYF. The CDR3 DNA sequence: TGTGCCAGCAGTTCGAACCTAGGACAGGCTTACACAGATACGCAGTATTTT. Full variable domain (outside the CDR3, taken from reference TRBV11-1 and TRBJ2-3): EAEVAQSPRYKITEKSQAVAFWCDPISGHATLYWYRQILGQGPELLVQFQDESVVDDSQLPKDRFSAERLKGVDSTLKIQPAELGDSAMYLCASSSNLGQAYTDTQYFGPGTRLTVL.